The rows below give T cell receptor beta chains drawn from one sample of a study of cytomegalovirus exposure and HLA in healthy donors. Generated by immunoSEQ multiplex PCR, the TCRdb table keeps only in-frame clones and is missing some. The sample includes roughly 130,000 clones, roughly 80% of them seen just once. Specimen: PBMCs. These receptors all come from a man aged 25-45 years in good health and CMV-seronegative. CDR3s include the opening cysteine and the closing phenylalanine or tryptophan. D genes are given only for firm matches. The size field is filled for only some rows; it gives once, few, many or a size class.

cdr3_nt cdr3_aa v_call clone_size d_call j_call cdr3_length
TGCGCCAGCAGCTTAACCGGGACAGGGGGCTTCACAGATACGCAGTATTTT CASSLTGTGGFTDTQYF TRBV5-1 once TRBD1 TRBJ2-3 17
TGTGCCAGTATAGGGGGATACAGGGGGCAGGCTGAAGCTTTCTTT CASIGGYRGQAEAFF TRBV19 NA TRBD1 TRBJ1-1 15
TGTGCTAGTGGTTGGACAGAGCAGTACTTC CASGWTEQYF TRBV12-5 NA NA TRBJ2-7 10
TGTGCCAGCAGCTTAGTTGTCGGACAGGGCTACGAGCAGTACTTC CASSLVVGQGYEQYF TRBV7-2 NA TRBD1 TRBJ2-7 15
TGTGCCAGCAGCTTGGAGCGGGAGAACACAGATACGCAGTATTTT CASSLERENTDTQYF TRBV5-4 NA TRBD2 TRBJ2-3 15
TGTGCCAGCAGCTCTAATCAAAACACTGAAGCTTTCTTT CASSSNQNTEAFF TRBV5-4 few NA TRBJ1-1 13
TGTGCCAGCAGTGAAGGGGGAGGGAGGAGCAATCAGCCCCAGCATTTT CASSEGGGRSNQPQHF TRBV2 NA NA TRBJ1-5 16
TGTGCCAGTAGTATCTCTCTTAGCACCGGGGAGCTGTTTTTT CASSISLSTGELFF TRBV19 once NA TRBJ2-2 14
TGTGCCAGCATCCTAGTGAAGGGGTTTGTTACTGAAGCTTTCTTT CASILVKGFVTEAFF TRBV6-1 few NA TRBJ1-1 15
TGTGCCAGCAGTGAAGCCCTAGCGACGAACTCCTACGAGCAGTACTTC CASSEALATNSYEQYF TRBV6-1 NA NA TRBJ2-7 16
TGTGCCAGCAGTACAGCGGGAGGGCCTCTAGGCGAGCAGTACTTC CASSTAGGPLGEQYF TRBV28 NA TRBD2 TRBJ2-7 15
TGCGCCAGCAGCGACGGGACTTTTAACATCATATATTTT CASSDGTFNIIYF TRBV5-1 NA NA TRBJ1-3 13
TGTGCCATCAAGGGGACTAGCGGGAGGGGCTACAATGAGCAGTTCTTC CAIKGTSGRGYNEQFF TRBV10-3 NA TRBD2 TRBJ2-1 16
TGCAGCGCCGGGACTAGCGGCTCCTACAATGAGCAGTTCTTC CSAGTSGSYNEQFF TRBV29-1 NA TRBD2 TRBJ2-1 14
TGTGCTAGTGGTTTGGTTACTCCGCAACAGGGGTTCGGGTACGAGCAGTACTTC CASGLVTPQQGFGYEQYF TRBV12-5 NA TRBD1 TRBJ2-7 18
TGTGCCAGCAGCTTAGTGTACAGGCGACGATTCCATGAGCAGTTCTTC CASSLVYRRRFHEQFF TRBV7-9 NA NA TRBJ2-1 16
TGTGCCATCAGTGAGCCGGGCCGAACAGGGGCCTATGGCTACACCTTC CAISEPGRTGAYGYTF TRBV10-3 NA TRBD1 TRBJ1-2 16
TGTGCCAGCAGCTTAGACAGGAGATATGGCTACACCTTC CASSLDRRYGYTF TRBV7-2 NA NA TRBJ1-2 13
TGTGCCAGCAGCTTCACTAGCGGGGGCTACGAGCAGTACTTC CASSFTSGGYEQYF TRBV7-3 NA TRBD2 TRBJ2-7 14
TGTGCCAGCAGCTCGTCCGCGTACTATGGCTACACCTTC CASSSSAYYGYTF TRBV7-2 once NA TRBJ1-2 13
TGCGCCAGCACATGGACTAGCGGCTACGAGCAGTACTTC CASTWTSGYEQYF TRBV10-2 NA TRBD2 TRBJ2-7 13
TGTGCCAGCTATAGCGGGAGGGCTGGGGAGACCCAGTACTTC CASYSGRAGETQYF TRBV6-1 NA TRBD2 TRBJ2-5 14
TGCAGCGTAGGACAGTCCTATGGCTACACCTTC CSVGQSYGYTF TRBV29-1 NA NA TRBJ1-2 11
TGTGCCAGCAGCTTGGGGGCAACCTCCGCGAACTATGGCTACACCTTC CASSLGATSANYGYTF TRBV13 NA NA TRBJ1-2 16
TGTGCCATCAGTGAACCTACAGTACGAGAGACCCAGTACTTC CAISEPTVRETQYF TRBV10-3 NA NA TRBJ2-5 14
TGTGCCAGCAGTTACCGGGGACAAGAAGCTTTCTTT CASSYRGQEAFF TRBV6-5 NA NA TRBJ1-1 12
TGTGCCAGCAGTACACAGGGTAGTTGGACCGGGGAGCTGTTTTTT CASSTQGSWTGELFF TRBV28 NA NA TRBJ2-2 15
TGTGCCAGCACTCAAACTGGAGGCGGAGCCAATGAGCAGTTCTTC CASTQTGGGANEQFF TRBV7-2 NA NA TRBJ2-1 15
TGTGCCAGTATCGGCCCGGGGGGTACAGATACGCAGTATTTT CASIGPGGTDTQYF TRBV19 NA TRBD2 TRBJ2-3 14
TGCGCCAGCAGCTTGGCCGGGGTCTCCGGGGAGCTGTTTTTT CASSLAGVSGELFF TRBV5-1 once NA TRBJ2-2 14
TGTGCCAGCAGTTATGGGGGGAACGGGGAGCTGTTTTTT CASSYGGNGELFF TRBV6-1 NA NA TRBJ2-2 13
TGTGCCACCAGCAGAAGCCGCCGTATTAACACCGGGGAGCTGTTTTTT CATSRSRRINTGELFF TRBV15 NA NA TRBJ2-2 16
TGTGCCAGCAGTGTAAGGACAGCAATGAACACTGAAGCTTTCTTT CASSVRTAMNTEAFF TRBV6-1 NA NA TRBJ1-1 15
TGCGCCAGCAGTCCATTACGCGGAGACTCCTACAATGAGCAGTTCTTC CASSPLRGDSYNEQFF TRBV23-1 NA NA TRBJ2-1 16
TGTGCCAGCAGTGCCCAGGGACAGGGGGCGTCCAATGAGCAGTTCTTC CASSAQGQGASNEQFF TRBV6-1 NA TRBD1 TRBJ2-1 16
TGTGCCAGCAGCCGTCTAGCGGGCTTTGAGCAGTTCTTC CASSRLAGFEQFF TRBV7-8 NA TRBD2 TRBJ2-1 13